Sequencing of this TCR beta chain was carried out in a study of monozygotic twins with inflammatory bowel disease. Study-level findings and limits: TCRbeta inverse Simpson diversity was decreased in IBD patients versus healthy co-twins.

This CDR3 has 15 amino acids. Germline loops: CDR1 SGHRS, CDR2 YFSETQ. UMIs that included a 6-nucleotide sample barcode were added by template switching, which took place during cDNA synthesis. Following a re-call of the 5' RACE reads, TCRdb has one entry per CDR3 protein and lacks DNA. This sample contains some 170,000 distinct CDR3 sequences. A note on this clonotype: Antigen unknown.

The specimen was blood. This chain joins TRBV5-1 and TRBJ2-1; the TCRdb call, TRBD2, lacks DNA for checking. This clonotype was sampled from a human donor with ulcerative colitis or Crohn's disease, or a healthy co-twin of an affected twin (not recorded which). CDR3 sequence reads: CASSETSGSAGEQFF.